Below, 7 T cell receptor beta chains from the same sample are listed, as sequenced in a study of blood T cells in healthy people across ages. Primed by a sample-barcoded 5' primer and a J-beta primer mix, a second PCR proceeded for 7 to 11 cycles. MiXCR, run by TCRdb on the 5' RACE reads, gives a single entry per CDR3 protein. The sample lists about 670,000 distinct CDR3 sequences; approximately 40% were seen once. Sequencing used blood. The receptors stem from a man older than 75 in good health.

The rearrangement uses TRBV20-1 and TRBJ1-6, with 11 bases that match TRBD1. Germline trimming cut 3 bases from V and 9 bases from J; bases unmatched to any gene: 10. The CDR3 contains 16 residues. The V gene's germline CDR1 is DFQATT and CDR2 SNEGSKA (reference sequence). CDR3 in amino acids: CSARAPPGQGVSPLHF. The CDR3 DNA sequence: TGCAGTGCTAGGGCTCCACCGGGACAGGGGGTTTCACCCCTCCACTTT.

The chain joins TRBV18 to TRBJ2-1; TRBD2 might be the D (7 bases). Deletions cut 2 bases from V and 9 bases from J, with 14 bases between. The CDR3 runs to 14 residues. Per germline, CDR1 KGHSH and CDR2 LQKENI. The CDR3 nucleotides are TGTGCCAGCTCACCAATAGGGGGGGCCGGTGAGCAGTTCTTC. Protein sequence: CASSPIGGAGEQFF.

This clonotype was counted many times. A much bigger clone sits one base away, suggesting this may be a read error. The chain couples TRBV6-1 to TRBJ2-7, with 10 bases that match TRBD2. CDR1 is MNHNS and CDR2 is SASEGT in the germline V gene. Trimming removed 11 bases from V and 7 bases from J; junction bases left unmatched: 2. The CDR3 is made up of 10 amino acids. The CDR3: CAGGLAEQYF. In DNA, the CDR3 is TGTGCCGGGGGACTAGCGGAGCAGTACTTC.

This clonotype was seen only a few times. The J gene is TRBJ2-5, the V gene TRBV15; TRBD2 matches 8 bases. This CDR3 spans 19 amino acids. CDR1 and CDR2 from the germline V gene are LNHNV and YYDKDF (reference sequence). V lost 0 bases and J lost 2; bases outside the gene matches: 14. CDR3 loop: CATSRDRVLSGGRQETQYF. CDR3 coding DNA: TGTGCCACCAGCAGAGATCGGGTGTTGAGCGGGGGCAGGCAAGAGACCCAGTACTTC. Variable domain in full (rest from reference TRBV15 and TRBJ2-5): DAMVIQNPRYQVTQFGKPVTLSCSQTLNHNVMYWYQQKSSQAPKLLFHYYDKDFNNEADTPDNFQSRRPNTSFCFLDIRSPGLGDTAMYLCATSRDRVLSGGRQETQYFGPGTRLLVL.

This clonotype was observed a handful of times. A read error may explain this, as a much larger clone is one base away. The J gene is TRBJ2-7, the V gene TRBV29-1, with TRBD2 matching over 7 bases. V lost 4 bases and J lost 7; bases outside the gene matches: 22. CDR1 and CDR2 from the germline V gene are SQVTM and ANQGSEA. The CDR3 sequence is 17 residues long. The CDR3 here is CSVGNQRREIVYNEQYF. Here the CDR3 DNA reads TGCAGCGTTGGAAATCAAAGGCGGGAGATAGTCTACAATGAGCAGTACTTC.

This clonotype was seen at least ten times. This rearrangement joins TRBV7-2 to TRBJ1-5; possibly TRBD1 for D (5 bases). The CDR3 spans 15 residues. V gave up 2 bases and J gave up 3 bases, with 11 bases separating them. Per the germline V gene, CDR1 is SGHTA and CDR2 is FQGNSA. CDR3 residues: CASSLPGDLNQPQHF. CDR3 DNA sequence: TGTGCCAGCAGCTTACCGGGGGATCTCAATCAGCCCCAGCATTTT. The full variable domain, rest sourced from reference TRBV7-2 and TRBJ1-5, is GAGVSQSPSNKVTEKGKDVELRCDPISGHTALYWYRQSLGQGLEFLIYFQGNSAPDKSGLPSDRFSAERTGGSVSTLTIQRTQQEDSAVYLCASSLPGDLNQPQHFGDGTRLSIL.

The CDR3 bases are TGTGCCAGCAGCATAATCGAAGGGAATCAGCCCCAGCATTTT. Amino acid sequence: CASSIIEGNQPQHF. This chain connects TRBV7-8 to TRBJ1-5; D not resolved. The ends were cut back, 5 bases at V and 4 bases at J, with 12 bases in the middle. The length of the CDR3 is 14 residues. The V gene's germline CDR1 is SGHVS and CDR2 FQNEAQ.